The rows below give T cell receptor beta chains drawn from one sample of a study of molecular identifiers for immune sequencing clone quantification. TCRdb ran MiXCR on the PCR reads and lists one entry per CDR3 protein. The data contain 97,000 or so distinct CDR3 sequences, 30% to 45% of them singletons. Material for sequencing was naive CD8+ T cells from blood, with Jurkat cell RNA spiked in. The source of these receptors is a human donor in good health. Some libraries in this study had Jurkat cell RNA spiked in. The CDR3 runs from the conserved cysteine through the conserved F or W. Each record gives: J gene, D gene, clone size, V gene, CDR3 DNA, CDR3 protein. D genes are given only for firm matches. Some rows have no size entry. The others give once, few or many, or a class for an expanded clone.

>TRBJ1-3|-|many|TRBV7-9
TGTGCCAGCAGCTTAGACCCTCGGGCCGTGAGCTCTGGAAACACCATATATTTT
CASSLDPRAVSSGNTIYF
>TRBJ2-7|-|few|TRBV13
TGTGCCAGCAGCTTAGAGGGAGGCACCTACGAGCAGTACTTC
CASSLEGGTYEQYF
>TRBJ2-3|-|few|TRBV6-2/TRBV6-3
TGTGCCAGCAGCCCAATGGGGACGACGCAGTATTTT
CASSPMGTTQYF
>TRBJ2-2|-|-|TRBV6-5
TGTGCCAGCAGTCTACTGCGCAGCACCGGGGAGCTGTTTTTT
CASSLLRSTGELFF
>TRBJ2-7|-|many|TRBV28
TGTGCCAGCAGTTCCCGACTAGTTCGCGAGCAGTACTTC
CASSSRLVREQYF
>TRBJ2-5|-|many|TRBV7-6
TGTGCCAGCAGCTTAGTTCCCGAGGGAGTGGGGGAGACCCAGTACTTC
CASSLVPEGVGETQYF
>TRBJ2-7|TRBD2|-|TRBV28
TGTGCCAGCGCAAGGGGAGGGCCCCAAACGAAAGGCTACGAGCAGTACTTC
CASARGGPQTKGYEQYF
>TRBJ2-3|-|-|TRBV7-3
TGTGCCAGCAGCTTAATGGGTGCGGTATCAGATACGCAGTATTTT
CASSLMGAVSDTQYF
>TRBJ1-1|TRBD1|few|TRBV5-4
TGTGCCAGCAGCTTGGCAACAGGGGAGAACACTGAAGCTTTCTTT
CASSLATGENTEAFF
>TRBJ2-3|-|many|TRBV7-2
TGTGCCAGCAGCTTAGTAGGAGATACGCAGTATTTT
CASSLVGDTQYF
>TRBJ2-7|-|many|TRBV14
TGTGCCAGCAGCTCGACAGGTTTCGAGCAGTACTTC
CASSSTGFEQYF
>TRBJ2-2|-|few|TRBV27
TGTGCCAGCAGTTTATTAAACACCGGGGAGCTGTTTTTT
CASSLLNTGELFF
>TRBJ1-5|-|many|TRBV7-8
TGTGCCAGCAGCTTAGGCAGGGCAGGGAATCAGCCCCAGCATTTT
CASSLGRAGNQPQHF
>TRBJ2-7|TRBD2|few|TRBV20-1
TGCAGTGCGACCCAGACTAGCGGGAGGCCCTACGAGCAGTACTTC
CSATQTSGRPYEQYF
>TRBJ2-3|TRBD2|many|TRBV9
TGTGCCAGCAGCGTATGGCGGGGGGGCCCCGATACGCAGTATTTT
CASSVWRGGPDTQYF
>TRBJ2-7|-|many|TRBV7-2
TGTGCCAGCAGCTACGAGGCAGTACCCTACGAGCAGTACTTC
CASSYEAVPYEQYF
>TRBJ2-7|TRBD1|-|TRBV25-1
TGTGCCAGCAGTGAACAGGGGGATACCTACGAGCAGTACTTC
CASSEQGDTYEQYF
>TRBJ2-7|-|once|TRBV11-2
TGTGCCAGCAGAGACGTCGACAGACCTTACGAGCAGTACTTC
CASRDVDRPYEQYF
>TRBJ2-7|TRBD1|few|TRBV7-2
TGTGCCAGCAGCTACAGGGACAGGGTAACCTACGAGCAGTACTTC
CASSYRDRVTYEQYF
>TRBJ2-5|-|many|TRBV7-2
TGTGCCAGCAGCTTAGTGGCTAGTATCACTGAGACCCAGTACTTC
CASSLVASITETQYF
>TRBJ1-1|-|-|TRBV19
TGTGCCAGTACCCCCGGATATGCGGGCACTGAAGCTTTCTTT
CASTPGYAGTEAFF
>TRBJ2-3|TRBD2|many|TRBV5-1
TGCGCCAGCAGCTTGTTTACTAGCGGGACAGATACGCAGTATTTT
CASSLFTSGTDTQYF
>TRBJ2-1|TRBD1|-|TRBV19
TGTGCCAGTAGTATAGGGGACAGACTCTACAATGAGCAGTTCTTC
CASSIGDRLYNEQFF
>TRBJ2-7|-|few|TRBV14
TGTGCCAGCAGCCCCTACCCCTGGAGGGAGCAGTACTTC
CASSPYPWREQYF
>TRBJ1-1|-|few|TRBV29-1
TGCAGCGTAGCCCAGGGTACTGAAGCTTTCTTT
CSVAQGTEAFF
>TRBJ2-7|TRBD1|-|TRBV4-2
TGTGCCAGCAGCCAGCCTCGGACAGGGGGCGACGAGCAGTACTTC
CASSQPRTGGDEQYF
>TRBJ1-5|-|few|TRBV27
TGTGCCAGCAGTCCTCTCCCGACGGGAAGTCAGCCCCAGCATTTT
CASSPLPTGSQPQHF
>TRBJ2-2|TRBD2|few|TRBV5-1
TGCGCCAGCAGCTTGGAGAGAACTAGCGGGAAGGATCCCGGGGGGCTGTTTTTT
CASSLERTSGKDPGGLFF
>TRBJ2-3|TRBD2|few|TRBV12-3/TRBV12-4
TGTGCCAGCAGTTTGGCCGTTCTAGCGGCTAGCACAGATACGCAGTATTTT
CASSLAVLAASTDTQYF
>TRBJ2-2|TRBD2|-|TRBV7-9
TGTGCCAGCAGCTTCGAGCGGGGGAACACCGGGGAGCTGTTTTTT
CASSFERGNTGELFF
>TRBJ2-3|-|-|TRBV28
TGTGCCAGCAGTCTCCCGCCGAGGACAGATGCGCAGTATTTT
CASSLPPRTDAQYF
>TRBJ1-1|-|-|TRBV20-1
TGCAGTGCTAGAGATCCAATGAACACTGAAGCTTTCTTT
CSARDPMNTEAFF
>TRBJ2-4|-|-|TRBV18
TGTGCCAGCTCACCACCGGACAAAAACATTCAGTACTTC
CASSPPDKNIQYF
>TRBJ2-7|-|-|TRBV6-1
TGTGCCAGCAGTCCCCTTCTCTCTTCCTACGAGCAGTACTTC
CASSPLLSSYEQYF
>TRBJ2-2|-|few|TRBV7-3
TGTGCCAGCAGCTTAACTCCCGGCGGTAACACCGGGGAGCTGTTTTTT
CASSLTPGGNTGELFF
>TRBJ2-7|TRBD1|-|TRBV7-9
TGTGCCACCATTAAGGGGGCTAACGAGCAGTACTTC
CATIKGANEQYF
>TRBJ1-1|-|many|TRBV5-5
TGTGCCAGCAGCTTGGAGACCGACACTGAAGCTTTCTTT
CASSLETDTEAFF
>TRBJ2-5|-|-|TRBV6-2/TRBV6-3
TGTGCCAGCAATAGAGGGGAAGAGACCCAGTACTTC
CASNRGEETQYF
>TRBJ2-1|-|few|TRBV7-8
TGTGCCAGCAGCTTAGTCCACCCGAGACTCGGGGTGGACAATGAGCAGTTCTTC
CASSLVHPRLGVDNEQFF
>TRBJ2-7|-|few|TRBV28
TGTGCCAGCAGTCCACCCCGTGCCGCGAACGAGCAGTACTTC
CASSPPRAANEQYF
>TRBJ2-3|-|few|TRBV7-9
TGTGCCAGCAGCTTAAGGACACGAGGAGCAGATACGCAGTATTTT
CASSLRTRGADTQYF